This T cell receptor beta chain was obtained from a study of vaccination effects on CD4 cells after COVID-19 (dated by TCRdb to between 2021 and 2024). For context, the study as a whole: To identify antigen-specific CD4+ T cell clonotypes by their expansion, the ViraFEST assay first stimulated PBMC with viral peptide pools and then applied TCR sequencing. Participants received two doses of either the BNT162b2 or the mRNA-1273 mRNA SARS-CoV-2 vaccine. Some 2 million PBMC per well were cultured with 10 ug/ml peptides in IMDM containing around 4.6% human AB serum, about 9 IU/ml IL-2 and gentamicin. SARS-CoV-2 spike-specific CD4+ TCR repertoires from before and after mRNA vaccination were compared in COVID-19 convalescent patients and in infection-naive vaccine recipients. The full study included 10 to 11 COVID-19 convalescent patients and several SARS-CoV-2-naive healthy vaccine recipients. Cultures from other donors in the study were sequenced with the Oncomine TCR Beta short-read assay on an Illumina iSeq 100. Overall study outcomes, separate from this receptor: At late post-vaccination timepoints, both infection-induced and vaccine-induced clones showed marked clonal contraction, consistent with waning T cell responses. In healthy vaccine recipients, vaccine-induced clones were almost all SARS-CoV-2 mono-reactive, with only 1 of 255 being cross-reactive with common cold coronaviruses. The study was limited by a small number of convalescent patients and lacked early post-infection timepoints.

The library came from the immunoSEQ multiplex PCR assay. DNA from the CD4+ T cells that had been cultured and isolated underwent TCR beta CDR3 sequencing. On the authors' methods: Non-productive TCR sequences were removed and reads were trimmed to the CDR3 region, keeping CDR3s of at least 7 amino acids. Antigen-specific clonotypes were identified using the MANAFEST web app by comparison of expansion in peptide wells against reference cultures. To count as positive, a clone had to show expansion at FDR<0.05 compared with the reference and with all other wells, an odds ratio above 5, and a frequency above 0.1% in two replicate wells. Cross-reactive clonotypes were defined as significantly expanded in SARS-CoV-2 spike wells and in at least one common cold coronavirus spike condition. Using the stringdist R package, CDR3 similarity was measured by Levenshtein distance, and unrooted trees were constructed with ape in R 3.6.1. Not all clones reach the TCRdb copy of this immuneACCESS table, which keeps in-frame sequences only. Checked studies attribute under half of the gap to unresolved V genes and leave the rest unexplained. The V and J calls and clone size are taken from that table; D and trimming were inferred from the DNA. The sample table shows about 53,000 clones, and 65% to 80% are seen once. The ten largest clones add up to 2.5% to 3.5% of the sample.

After 10 days of culture, CD4+ T cells were isolated with the EasySep CD4+ T cell isolation kit. Negative nucleocapsid antibody results before and after vaccination confirmed that the healthy vaccine recipients had no prior SARS-CoV-2 infection. On days 3 and 7, half of the culture medium was replaced with fresh IL-2-containing medium. Unless otherwise noted, each peptide stimulation condition was cultured in triplicate wells. PBMC were separated from whole blood using Ficoll-Paque Plus gradient centrifugation and were then either cryopreserved at -140C or used fresh. The QIAamp micro DNA kit was used to extract genomic DNA from the cultured CD4+ T cells. The germline V gene (reference sequence) provides CDR1 GTSNPN and CDR2 SVGIG. The cysteine opens and the phenylalanine closes a CDR3 of 11 amino acids. Just the 33-base CDR3 DNA is kept, in frame starting at base 1. At the junction V is shortened by 0 bases and J by 7 bases, with 3 bases in between.

Of note for this clone: Its antigen is still unknown. There are no base qualities to consult, and no much larger clone falls within one base.

This sequence uses TRBV30 and TRBJ2-2, with no confidently assigned D gene. This TCR was sampled from a human donor who received a COVID-19 vaccine. Specimen: CD4+ T cells from PBMCs cultured without peptide, collected before COVID-19 vaccination. The base sequence is TGTGCCTGGAGTGTCGGCGGGGAGCTGTTTTTT. It translates as CAWSVGGELFF.